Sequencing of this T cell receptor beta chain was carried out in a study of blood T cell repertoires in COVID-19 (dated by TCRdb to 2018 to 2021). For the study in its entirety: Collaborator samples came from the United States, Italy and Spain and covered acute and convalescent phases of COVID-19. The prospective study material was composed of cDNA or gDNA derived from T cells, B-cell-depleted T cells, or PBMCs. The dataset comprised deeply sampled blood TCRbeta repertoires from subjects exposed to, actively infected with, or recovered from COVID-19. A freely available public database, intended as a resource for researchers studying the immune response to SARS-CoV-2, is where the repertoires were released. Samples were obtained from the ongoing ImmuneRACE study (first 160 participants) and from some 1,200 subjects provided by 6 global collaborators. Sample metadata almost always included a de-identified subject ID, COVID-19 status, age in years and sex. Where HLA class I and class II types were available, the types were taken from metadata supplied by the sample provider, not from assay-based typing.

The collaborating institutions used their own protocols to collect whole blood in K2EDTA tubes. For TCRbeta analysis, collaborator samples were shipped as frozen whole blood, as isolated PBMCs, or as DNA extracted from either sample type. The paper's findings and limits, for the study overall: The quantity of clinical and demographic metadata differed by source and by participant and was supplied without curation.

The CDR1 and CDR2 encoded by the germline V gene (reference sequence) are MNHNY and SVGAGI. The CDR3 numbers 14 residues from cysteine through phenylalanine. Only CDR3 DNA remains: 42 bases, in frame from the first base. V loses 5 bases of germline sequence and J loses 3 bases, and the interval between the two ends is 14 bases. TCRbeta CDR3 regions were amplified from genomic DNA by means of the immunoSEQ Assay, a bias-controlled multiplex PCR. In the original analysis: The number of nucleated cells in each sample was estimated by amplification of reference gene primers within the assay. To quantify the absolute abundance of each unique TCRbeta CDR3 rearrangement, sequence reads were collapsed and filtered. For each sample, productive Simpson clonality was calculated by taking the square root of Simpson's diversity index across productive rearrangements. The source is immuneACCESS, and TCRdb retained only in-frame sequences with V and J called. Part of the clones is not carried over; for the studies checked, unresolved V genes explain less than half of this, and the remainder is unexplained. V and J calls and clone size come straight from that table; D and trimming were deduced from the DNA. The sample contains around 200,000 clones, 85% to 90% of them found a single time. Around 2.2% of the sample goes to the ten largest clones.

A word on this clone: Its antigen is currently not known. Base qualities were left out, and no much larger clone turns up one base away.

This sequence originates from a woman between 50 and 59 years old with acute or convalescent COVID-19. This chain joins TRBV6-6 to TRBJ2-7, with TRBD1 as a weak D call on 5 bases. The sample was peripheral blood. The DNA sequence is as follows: TGTGCCAGCAGTGCTGACAGTCGGATCTACGAGCAGTACTTC. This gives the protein CASSADSRIYEQYF.